This TCR beta chain derives from a study of blood T cell repertoires in COVID-19. Looking at the study overall: PBMCs, B-cell-depleted T cells, or T cells were the source of the cDNA or gDNA that made up the material.

The CDR3 loop spans 16 amino acids. From germline, CDR1 is SGHTA and CDR2 FQGNSA. The V and J ends lost 5 bases and 6 bases respectively, with 17 bases between them. In the source study's methods: How many nucleated cells were present was estimated from reference gene primer amplification. Repertoires were generated with immunoSEQ multiplex PCR, while TCRdb's copy carries only in-frame clones and drops some. That table is the source of V, J and clone size, and D and trimming were worked out from the DNA. The sample carries approximately 300,000 clones, 87% recorded once. Sequencing used PBMCs or T cells enriched from blood (not recorded which). This TCR was recovered from a woman under 40 who had recovered from COVID-19. This chain joins TRBV7-2 and TRBJ1-6, with D uncertain. CDR3 amino acids: CASSPLWSLGNSPLHF. The CDR3 region has the DNA TGTGCCAGCAGCCCCCTCTGGAGTCTGGGTAATTCACCCCTCCACTTT.